These 28 T cell receptor beta chains came from one sample sequenced in a study of T cells in Graves' hyperthyroidism and ophthalmopathy. TCR beta CDR3 regions were amplified from RNA transcripts. RT-PCR in the first round (using the HTBI primer set) targeted the TCR CDR3. TCRdb fed the multiplex PCR reads into MiXCR, producing one record per CDR3 protein. Of approximately 610,000 distinct CDR3 sequences in the sample, around 15% were seen once. Sequenced material: blood. These receptor sequences come from a woman aged 40 to 49 with Graves' ophthalmopathy.

This chain joins TRBV28 and TRBJ2-7; D might be TRBD2 (6 bases). The CDR3 runs to 15 residues. CDR1 and CDR2 from the germline V gene are MDHEN and SYDVKM. The V gene lost 2 bases and the J gene lost 3 bases, with 14 bases spanning the gap. Here the CDR3 reads CASSLEASAFYEQYF. CDR3 nucleotides: TGTGCCAGCAGTTTAGAGGCTAGCGCCTTCTACGAGCAGTACTTC.

This clonotype came up a few times. The CDR3 DNA follows: TGCAGCGGATCCCCTAGGGGCCGGTACGGGACCCAGTACTTC. It is translated as CSGSPRGRYGTQYF. The rearrangement uses TRBV29-1 and TRBJ2-5, with TRBD1 as a possible D gene (5 bases). CDR3 length: 14 amino acids. The germline V gene encodes CDR1 SQVTM and CDR2 ANQGSEA. Trimming cost V 7 bases and J 7 bases, with 22 bases left between them.

CDR3 bases: TGTGCCAGCAGCCCCCGTCCCGACTCCTACGAGCAGTACTTC. Translating it yields CASSPRPDSYEQYF. V and J are TRBV7-2 and TRBJ2-7; D not resolved. CDR3 length: 14 amino acids. The V gene's germline CDR1 is SGHTA and CDR2 FQGNSA. Trimming pared 5 bases from V and 0 bases from J, leaving 11 bases between.

This clonotype was picked up many times. The chain links TRBV6-1 to TRBJ2-7, with 10 bases that match TRBD1. J gave up 6 bases and V 1 base, and 3 bases lay outside the gene matches. Germline-derived CDR1 and CDR2 are MNHNS and SASEGT. This CDR3 has 14 residues. CDR3 in amino acids: CASSEVRDRGEQYF. DNA for the CDR3: TGTGCCAGCAGTGAAGTTAGGGACAGGGGCGAGCAGTACTTC.

This clonotype was detected only a few times. CDR3 nucleotides: TGTGCCAGCAGTGAAGCGCGGGGCACAGATACGCAGTATTTT. Translated: CASSEARGTDTQYF. The rearrangement links TRBV6-1 to TRBJ2-3, with a possible D match to TRBD2 (5 bases). Germline loops: CDR1 MNHNS, CDR2 SASEGT. The CDR3 extends over 14 amino acids. The ends were cut back, 0 bases at V and 1 base at J, with 5 bases in the middle.

This sequence joins TRBV6-2 or TRBV6-3 and TRBJ2-2, with 9 nucleotides matching TRBD1. The CDR3 spans 15 residues. Germline CDR1 MNHEY, CDR2 SVGEGT. Unmatched junction bases numbered 7, after V lost 6 bases and J lost 5 bases. CDR3 region: CASSAGTGWTGELFF. The CDR3 coding sequence is TGTGCCAGCAGCGCCGGGACAGGGTGGACCGGGGAGCTGTTTTTT.

This clonotype was observed a few times. The chain joins TRBV28 to TRBJ2-3, with 8 nucleotides matching TRBD2. From germline, CDR1 is MDHEN and CDR2 SYDVKM. The CDR3 is made up of 16 amino acids. The V and J ends lost 3 bases and 0 bases, in that order; junction bases with no gene match: 5. For the CDR3, the DNA is TGTGCCAGCAGTTTGTTAGCGGGACTTAGCACAGATACGCAGTATTTT. Translating gives CASSLLAGLSTDTQYF.

The gene calls are TRBV30 and TRBJ2-5, with a tentative D call TRBD2 (7 bases). V lost 2 bases to trimming and J lost 5 bases, with 15 bases between them. The CDR3 consists of 14 residues. CDR1 is GTSNPN and CDR2 is SVGIG in the germline V gene (reference sequence). CDR3 sequence reads: CAWSFKGGWETQYF. DNA of the CDR3: TGTGCCTGGAGTTTTAAGGGGGGGTGGGAGACCCAGTACTTC.

At least ten counts were recorded for this clonotype. The rearrangement joins TRBV6-2 or TRBV6-3 to TRBJ1-2; no definite D call. CDR1 is MNHEY, CDR2 SVGEGT, per germline. The germline V and J ends were trimmed by 10 bases and 3 bases, with 15 bases remaining between them. The CDR3 sequence is 13 residues long. This CDR3 reads CATEGSEDYGYTF. CDR3 coding DNA: TGTGCCACGGAGGGCTCGGAGGACTATGGCTACACCTTC.

This clonotype was observed at least ten times. The CDR3 region is CASSLGVWDRDTGELFF. The CDR3 DNA reads as TGTGCCAGCAGTTTGGGGGTTTGGGACAGGGACACCGGGGAGCTGTTTTTT. V and J are TRBV28 and TRBJ2-2, with 9 bases lining up with TRBD1. This CDR3 has 17 residues. Germline assignment: CDR1 MDHEN and CDR2 SYDVKM. Germline trimming cut 3 bases from V and 3 bases from J; bases unmatched to any gene: 8.

Many counts were recorded for this clonotype. This sequence joins TRBV5-1 and TRBJ1-1; D might be TRBD1 (6 bases). The CDR3 runs to 14 residues. The V and J ends lost 0 bases and 7 bases respectively, with 13 bases between them. Germline lookup yields CDR1 SGHRS and CDR2 YFSETQ. The CDR3 DNA reads as TGCGCCAGCAGCTTGGGGACAGTGGACCTTGAAGCTTTCTTT. Translated, it gives CASSLGTVDLEAFF.

J is TRBJ2-5 and V is TRBV6-1; 8 positions agree with TRBD1. Germline-derived CDR1 and CDR2 are MNHNS and SASEGT. V shed 8 bases and J 3 bases; nucleotides not matched to a gene: 14. This CDR3 contains 16 residues. The CDR3 is CASSSLIGQGKETQYF. CDR3 nucleotide sequence: TGTGCCAGCTCATCGCTAATCGGACAGGGAAAAGAGACCCAGTACTTC.

This clonotype was seen many times. The rearrangement joins TRBV7-9 to TRBJ2-7; D perhaps matches TRBD2 (5 bases). CDR3 length equals 11 residues. Trimming pared 8 bases from V and 5 bases from J, leaving 10 bases between. Germline assignment: CDR1 SEHNR and CDR2 FQNEAQ (reference sequence). This chain's CDR3 is CASSGFDEQYF. The CDR3 coding sequence is TGTGCCAGCTCGGGATTTGACGAGCAGTACTTC.

V gene TRBV9 combines with J gene TRBJ1-6, with D possibly being TRBD1 (5 bases). Deletions cut 3 bases from V and 7 bases from J, with 14 bases between. The CDR3 extends over 15 amino acids. The germline CDR1 and CDR2 sequences are SGDLS and YYNGEE. The CDR3 loop reads CASSDTGTKNSPLHF. CDR3 sequence (DNA): TGTGCCAGCAGCGACACCGGGACGAAGAATTCACCCCTCCACTTT.

A few counts support this clonotype. Germline is not matched at one junction end, which may reflect a read error. V usage is TRBV20-1 and J usage is TRBJ2-7; D might be TRBD2 (7 bases). CDR1 DFQATT and CDR2 SNEGSKA come from the germline V gene (reference sequence). The CDR3 covers 14 residues. CDR3 region: CNADQLGGPYEQYF. In DNA form, the CDR3 reads TGCAATGCTGACCAATTGGGGGGGCCCTACGAGCAGTACTTC.

The chain joins TRBV11-2 to TRBJ2-7; maybe TRBD2 (6 bases). The CDR3 runs to 16 residues. Germline CDR1 and CDR2: SGHAT and FQNNGV. The V gene lost 6 bases and the J gene lost 6 bases, with 24 bases spanning the gap. CDR3 nucleotides: TGTGCCAGCAGTTTTACTCTCCGGGACTCATTATTCGAGCAGTACTTC. Protein sequence: CASSFTLRDSLFEQYF.

This clonotype was recorded at least ten times. The CDR3 loop reads CSGSGLENTEAFF. CDR3 DNA: TGCAGTGGATCAGGATTAGAGAACACTGAAGCTTTCTTT. The V gene is TRBV20-1, the J gene TRBJ1-1; D ambiguous. This CDR3 spans 13 amino acids. Trimming shortened V by 7 bases and J by 1 base, and 13 bases separated the two germline ends. Germline V gene lookup returns CDR1 DFQATT and CDR2 SNEGSKA (reference sequence).

The V gene is TRBV3-1, the J gene TRBJ2-5; 8 nucleotides match TRBD2. V lost 0 bases and J lost 5; bases outside the gene matches: 5. This CDR3 has 15 amino acids. Germline CDR1 and CDR2: LGHDT and YNNKEL (reference sequence). This chain's CDR3 is CASSQDMREEETQYF. The CDR3 DNA is TGTGCCAGCAGCCAAGATATGCGGGAGGAGGAGACCCAGTACTTC.

This clonotype showed up many times. This rearrangement joins TRBV6-1 to TRBJ2-4, with D tentatively TRBD2 (5 bases). This CDR3 has 15 amino acids. Trimming took off 0 bases at V and 2 bases at J, with 8 bases between the two ends. CDR1 is MNHNS, CDR2 SASEGT, per germline. The CDR3 is CASSEAIATKNIQYF. The DNA for the CDR3 is TGTGCCAGCAGTGAAGCTATAGCGACCAAAAACATTCAGTACTTC.

At least ten counts were recorded for this clonotype. The chain recombines TRBV5-1 with TRBJ1-1; the D gene is possibly TRBD1 (5 bases). This CDR3 is built from 16 residues. V was shortened by 3 bases and J by 0 bases, with 15 bases between the two germline ends. Looked up from germline, CDR1 is SGHRS and CDR2 is YFSETQ. The CDR3 DNA sequence: TGCGCCAGCAGCTATACGGGACGGACTATGAACACTGAAGCTTTCTTT. Protein product: CASSYTGRTMNTEAFF.

The chain has TRBV5-6 and TRBJ2-7; 8 bases agree with TRBD2. Germline V gives CDR1 SGHDT, CDR2 YYEEEE. This CDR3 contains 14 residues. V lost 3 bases, J lost 2 bases, and 4 bases stayed unmatched. CDR3 DNA: TGTGCCAGCAGCTATAGCGGGAACACCTACGAGCAGTACTTC. Protein sequence: CASSYSGNTYEQYF.

In its sample, this clonotype was seen many times. This sequence joins TRBV12-3 or TRBV12-4 and TRBJ2-4; 10 bases are a match to TRBD1. The junction had 4 bases not matched to a gene; V was cut back by 4 bases and J by 7 bases. CDR3 size: 14 residues. CDR3 region: CASSYPDRGNIQYF. CDR3 in DNA: TGTGCCAGCAGTTACCCGGACAGGGGGAACATTCAGTACTTC.

This clonotype was observed many times. The genes are TRBV20-1 and TRBJ1-5; D call uncertain. Trimming left V 4 bases short and J 2 bases short, with 12 bases between. Germline V lookup: CDR1 DFQATT, CDR2 SNEGSKA (reference sequence). This CDR3 has 14 amino acids. The CDR3 sequence is CSAKQGGGNQPQHF. DNA of the CDR3: TGCAGTGCTAAACAAGGAGGAGGCAATCAGCCCCAGCATTTT.

Many counts were recorded for this clonotype. V usage is TRBV28 and J usage is TRBJ2-6; no clear D. The CDR3 is made up of 17 amino acids. The ends were cut back, 5 bases at V and 0 bases at J, with 14 bases in the middle. Germline CDR1 is MDHEN and CDR2 is SYDVKM. The CDR3: CASSELDGDSGANVLTF. CDR3 sequence (DNA): TGTGCCAGCAGTGAGTTAGACGGAGACTCTGGGGCCAACGTCCTGACTTTC.

This clonotype was seen many times. The chain is built from TRBV12-3 or TRBV12-4 and TRBJ2-5, with 7 bases aligning to TRBD1. The V and J ends lost 3 bases and 6 bases, in that order; junction bases with no gene match: 4. The CDR3 covers 13 residues. The CDR3 here is CASSFEGAQTQYF. In nucleotides, the CDR3 is TGTGCCAGCAGTTTCGAGGGGGCGCAGACCCAGTACTTC.

The rearrangement uses TRBV12-3 or TRBV12-4 and TRBJ2-7, with D hard to call. CDR3 length: 14 residues. Trimming took off 3 bases at V and 3 bases at J, with 12 bases between the two ends. The DNA of the CDR3 is TGTGCCAGCAGTTTTTCAGCCAGCTTCTACGAGCAGTACTTC. Amino acid sequence: CASSFSASFYEQYF.

This clonotype was seen only a few times. V gene TRBV4-1 combines with J gene TRBJ2-7; D might be TRBD2 (6 bases). Trimming took off 0 bases at V and 6 bases at J, with 12 bases between the two ends. Germline values: CDR1 MGHRA, CDR2 YSYEKL. This CDR3 has 14 amino acids. The CDR3 protein is CASSQEEGLSEQYF. CDR3 nucleotide sequence: TGCGCCAGCAGCCAAGAGGAGGGCCTCAGCGAGCAGTACTTC.

In this sample, this clonotype turned up many times. The rearrangement links TRBV24-1 to TRBJ2-7, with 8 bases matching TRBD2. With 4 bases clipped from V and 3 bases from J, the junction kept 4 bases outside the gene matches. Germline CDR1 and CDR2: KGHDR and SFDVKD. The CDR3 extends over 14 amino acids. CDR3 protein: CATSEAGTSYEQYF. The CDR3 DNA is TGTGCCACCAGTGAAGCCGGGACTAGCTACGAGCAGTACTTC.